The clone carrying this T cell receptor beta chain occurred once. What it recognizes is unknown. Vbeta (60) and Jbeta (13) primers were used in the PCR. Original handling: Roughly 11 million shared chains were among the about 80 million unique TCR beta chains that a later analysis counted. The table came from immunoSEQ multiplex PCR; TCRdb's copy has only in-frame clones and leaves some out. Clone size and the V and J calls come from that table; the DNA yielded D and trimming. Of about 130,000 clones in the sample, roughly 82% were seen once. The data belong to a study of cytomegalovirus exposure and HLA in healthy donors. Study-level points and caveats: Among TCR beta chains of equal frequency, HLA-associated ones were more clonally expanded in a later analysis.

The CDR3 is made up of 15 amino acids. The V and J ends lost 3 bases and 0 bases, in that order; junction bases with no gene match: 2. Germline CDR1 MDHEN, CDR2 SYDVKM. The receptor was derived from a woman in her thirties or forties in good health and CMV-seropositive. This chain links TRBV28 with TRBJ2-5; 9 positions agree with TRBD1. Sequencing was performed on PBMCs. The CDR3 region is CASSFGQGYQETQYF. CDR3 nucleotide sequence: TGTGCCAGCAGTTTCGGACAGGGGTACCAAGAGACCCAGTACTTC. Combining the CDR3 with reference TRBV28 and TRBJ2-5 gives the whole variable domain DVKVTQSSRYLVKRTGEKVFLECVQDMDHENMFWYRQDPGLGLRLIYFSYDVKMKEKGDIPEGYSVSREKKERFSLILESASTNQTSMYLCASSFGQGYQETQYFGPGTRLLVL.